The clone carrying this T cell receptor (beta chain) was found a few times. Its antigen is unidentified. Profiled with immunoSEQ multiplex PCR; TCRdb holds only in-frame clones, not every one. This sample has around 45,000 clones, with roughly 78% found just once. The data were taken from a study of PD-1 blockade in classical Hodgkin lymphoma. After autologous stem cell transplantation all patients relapsed, and prior brentuximab vedotin exposure differed between cohorts. Regarding the study as a whole: Complete responders matched newly diagnosed patients in baseline diversity. Baseline TCR diversity was reportedly lower in newly diagnosed patients than in healthy donors. It was reported as lower still in relapsed/refractory patients.

The TCR was taken from a human donor with classical Hodgkin lymphoma. The source material was peripheral blood mononuclear cells (PBMCs), sampled before the second cycle of nivolumab.

The CDR3 DNA sequence: TGTGCCAGCAGTTACTCCCCGCTACTCTATGGCTACACCTTC. It is translated as CASSYSPLLYGYTF. The chain joins TRBV6-5 to TRBJ1-2; D gene uncertain. CDR3 length: 14 amino acids. Germline loops: CDR1 MNHEY, CDR2 SVGAGI. With 0 bases removed from V and 4 bases from J, the gap between germline ends came to 9 bases.